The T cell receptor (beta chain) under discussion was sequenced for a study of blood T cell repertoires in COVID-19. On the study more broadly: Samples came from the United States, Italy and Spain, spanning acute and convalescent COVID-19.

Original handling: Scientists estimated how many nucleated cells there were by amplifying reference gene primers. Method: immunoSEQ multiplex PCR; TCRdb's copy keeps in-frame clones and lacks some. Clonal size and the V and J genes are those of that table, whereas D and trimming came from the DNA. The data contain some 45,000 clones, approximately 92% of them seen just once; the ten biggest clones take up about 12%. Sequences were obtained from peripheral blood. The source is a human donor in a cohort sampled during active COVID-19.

The DNA for the CDR3 is TGTGCCAGCAGCGTCAGGGCAACCCTCGAGCAGTACTTC. Translation gives CASSVRATLEQYF. This chain uses TRBV11-2 with TRBJ2-7; TRBD1 is a possible D gene (5 bases). The germline CDR1 and CDR2 sequences are SGHAT and FQNNGV. With 5 bases removed from V and 6 bases from J, the gap between germline ends came to 14 bases. The CDR3 contains 13 residues.